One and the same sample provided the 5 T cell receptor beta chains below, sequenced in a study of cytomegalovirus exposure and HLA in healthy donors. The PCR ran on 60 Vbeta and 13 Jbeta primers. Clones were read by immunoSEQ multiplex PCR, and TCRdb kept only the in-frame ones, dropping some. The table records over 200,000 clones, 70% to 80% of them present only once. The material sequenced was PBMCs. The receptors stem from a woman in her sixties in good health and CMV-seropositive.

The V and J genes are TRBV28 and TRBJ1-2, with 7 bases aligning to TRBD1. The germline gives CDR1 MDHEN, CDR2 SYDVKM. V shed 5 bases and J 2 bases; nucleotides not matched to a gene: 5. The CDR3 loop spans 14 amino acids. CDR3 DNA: TGTGCCAGCAGTCCCGGGACAGTCAACTATGGCTACACCTTC. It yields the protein CASSPGTVNYGYTF.

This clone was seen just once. The CDR3 protein is CASKRDGDYGYTF. The CDR3 bases are TGTGCCAGCAAGCGGGATGGGGACTATGGCTACACCTTC. The chain links TRBV2 to TRBJ1-2; unclear D gene. The CDR3 sequence is 13 residues long. The germline V gene has CDR1 SNHLY and CDR2 FYNNEI. V was trimmed by 7 bases and J by 3 bases, leaving 12 bases between them.

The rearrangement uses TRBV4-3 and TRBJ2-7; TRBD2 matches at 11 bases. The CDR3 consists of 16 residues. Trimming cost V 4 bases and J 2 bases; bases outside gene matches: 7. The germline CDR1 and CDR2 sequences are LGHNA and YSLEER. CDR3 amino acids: CASSPQLAGVTYEQYF. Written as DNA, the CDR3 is TGCGCCAGCAGCCCTCAACTAGCGGGGGTCACCTACGAGCAGTACTTC.

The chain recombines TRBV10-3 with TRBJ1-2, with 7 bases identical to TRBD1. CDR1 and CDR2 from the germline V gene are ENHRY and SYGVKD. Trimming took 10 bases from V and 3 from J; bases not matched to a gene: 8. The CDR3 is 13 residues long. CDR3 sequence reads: CASQDRNDYGYTF. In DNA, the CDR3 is TGTGCCAGCCAGGACAGGAACGACTATGGCTACACCTTC.

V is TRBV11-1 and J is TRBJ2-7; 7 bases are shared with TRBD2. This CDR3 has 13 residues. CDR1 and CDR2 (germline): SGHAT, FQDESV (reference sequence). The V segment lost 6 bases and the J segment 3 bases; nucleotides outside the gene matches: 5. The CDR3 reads CASSFSGGYEQYF. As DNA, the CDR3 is TGTGCCAGCAGTTTCTCGGGGGGCTACGAGCAGTACTTC.